These T cell receptor beta chains were read from a single sample in a study of blood T cell repertoires in COVID-19. The assay was immunoSEQ multiplex PCR, and TCRdb's table has in-frame clones only and misses some. This sample has more than 300,000 clones, with under 90% found just once. The sample consisted of PBMCs or T cells enriched from blood (not recorded which). The receptors stem from a woman between 25 and 40 years old who had recovered from COVID-19. Both conserved end residues are trimmed from each CDR3. The D gene is left open where the match is weak.

D	V	length	J	CDR3
.	TRBV14	12	TRBJ1-2	ASSQDAGFGGYT
.	TRBV6-5	14	TRBJ2-2	ASSYPQEGARGELF
TRBD1	TRBV6-5	13	TRBJ2-7	ASSPGQGASYEQY
.	TRBV2	8	TRBJ1-1	ASVLVEAF
TRBD2	TRBV4-2	14	TRBJ2-3	ASSDQLARGGDTQY
TRBD1	TRBV15	12	TRBJ1-6	ATSRGAGGSPLH
.	TRBV15	11	TRBJ2-1	ATSRDISRGQF
.	TRBV3-1/TRBV3-2	12	TRBJ2-1	ASSQEYRSNEQF
TRBD1	TRBV24-1	11	TRBJ1-1	GTGGHRDTEAF
TRBD2	TRBV5-1	13	TRBJ2-2	ASSPGLAGTGELF
.	TRBV5-1	10	TRBJ1-1	ASSLDVGEAF
TRBD2	TRBV28	12	TRBJ2-1	ASSIRTSHNEQF
.	TRBV27	13	TRBJ1-2	ASSPRGGLYYGYT
.	TRBV3-1/TRBV3-2	14	TRBJ1-3	ASSTFTGYSGNTIY
TRBD1	TRBV5-1	14	TRBJ2-7	ASILGQGRRTYEQY
TRBD1	TRBV9	13	TRBJ2-3	ASSVDFTGAHTQY
TRBD1	TRBV6-6	12	TRBJ1-2	ASREQGTHYGYT
.	TRBV6-5	14	TRBJ2-7	ASSSRGIGGNYEQY
.	TRBV19	12	TRBJ2-7	ASSIASGTYEQY
.	TRBV7-9	15	TRBJ1-3	ASSPRGRPSSGNTIY
TRBD2	TRBV7-2	13	TRBJ2-7	ASSLFAGGPYEQY
TRBD1	TRBV4-1	14	TRBJ2-1	ASRPLGQGSYNEQF
.	TRBV7-9	10	TRBJ2-1	ASGRAYNEQF
.	TRBV28	15	TRBJ1-3	ASSPADQGLRGNTIY
TRBD1	TRBV5-1	12	TRBJ1-1	ASSKGQGDTEAF
TRBD2	TRBV27	17	TRBJ2-7	ASKLRGGLAGEGTYEQY
.	TRBV2	12	TRBJ2-2	ASSVPRGTGELF
TRBD1	TRBV27	12	TRBJ1-5	ASSPEQGFQPQH
.	TRBV19	17	TRBJ2-1	ASSSPSRPPGGSYNEQF
TRBD1	TRBV19	12	TRBJ1-5	ASNSDRGGQPQH
.	TRBV18	13	TRBJ1-5	ASSPGTGKDQPQH